This TCR beta chain came from a study of T cell responses to AZD1222 COVID-19 vaccine (dated by TCRdb to about 2021). Some background on the complete study: TCR sequencing covered more than 230 trial participants: roughly 200 given two doses of AZD1222 and approximately 26 given two doses of MenACWY control vaccine. Trial participants were enrolled by age into subgroups of 18-55, 56-69 and 70-plus years, and about 150, 27 and 61 TCR-sequenced participants, respectively, were included in these subgroups. Broad study findings and their caveats: The 56-69-year group was small, and its depth increase did not reach significance, likely because of low power. Reportedly, close to half of the unique spike-specific TCRs recognized epitopes lying outside the regions that are mutated in the B.1.351 and B.1.1.7 variants. Participants were mostly white British, with more females than males. The authors suggested clonal diversity may have been underestimated. Vaccine-associated CD4 TCRs spanned the whole spike protein, with dominant responses in regions 160-218 and 743-854. Because no day 14 peak-response samples were available, repertoires were characterized only after the peak T cell response. Conclusions about previously exposed vaccinees are limited, since just five or six AZD1222 recipients were seropositive for SARS-CoV-2 at baseline. After two AZD1222 doses, spike-specific TCR breadth and depth were significantly higher than at day 0 and than in MenACWY recipients.

Spanning cysteine to phenylalanine, the CDR3 consists of 15 amino acids. CDR3 DNA is the only sequence kept; it has 45 bases, read in frame from the first base. V sheds 5 bases and J sheds 0 bases, leaving 12 bases between their ends. The germline V gene provides CDR1 SGDLS and CDR2 YYNGEE. The CDR3 regions of human TCRbeta chains were analyzed by immunosequencing. The paper's processing steps were these. TCRs in the repertoires were compared against a reference library of SARS-CoV-2-specific TCRs that had been generated with the MIRA antigen-specificity platform. Breadth was defined as the fraction of unique TCRs that were SARS-CoV-2-associated, and depth was defined as the fraction of total T cells that were SARS-CoV-2-associated. Using the MIRA data, each spike-specific TCR was mapped to the spike region that the TCR reacts to and placed in a CD4 or CD8 class. Log10-transformed breadth and depth values were compared by one-way ANOVA with Sidak's multiple comparisons tests. Entries here come from immuneACCESS through TCRdb and include only in-frame sequences with V and J called. Some clones fail to appear in such tables; in the studies checked, an unresolved V gene covers under half of the shortfall, and the cause of the remainder is unknown. From that table come the V and J calls and clone size; the DNA was used to work out D and trimming. Within this sample are nearly 110,000 clones, with 87% of them counted one time only. Approximately 4.8% of the sample goes to the ten largest clones.

About this clone: Its binding antigen is unknown. Base qualities are missing; no much larger clone stands one base away.

The time point label on this specimen signifies: about 28 days (+/-7) after the second vaccine dose. AZD1222 recipients whose second dose came at about 4 weeks and those whose second dose came at about 12 weeks were combined into one group, since spike-specific TCR depth and breadth did not differ between the two schedules. Vaccinee samples were obtained from the UK trials COV001 and COV002, which included a single-blind randomized controlled phase 2/3 trial of AZD1222 (ChAdOx1 nCoV-19) in healthy adults. Trial participant PBMC samples were collected at day 0 and day 28 after the second dose for TCRbeta chain sequencing.

Specimen: peripheral blood, collected 28 days after the second AZD1222 dose. The sequence is built from TRBV9 and TRBJ2-1; no confident D gene assignment can be made. This receptor was obtained from an adult who received the AZD1222 COVID-19 vaccine. CDR3 protein: CASSGRRSSYNEQFF. The bases read TGTGCCAGCAGTGGCAGGCGCAGCTCCTACAATGAGCAGTTCTTC.